The present T cell receptor beta chain was sequenced within a study of T cell responses to AZD1222 COVID-19 vaccine. Whole-study findings and limits: At 160-218 and 743-854, vaccine-associated CD4 TCRs were dominant, and they spanned spike.

A remark on this clone: What it binds is unknown.

Method: immunoSEQ multiplex PCR; TCRdb's copy keeps in-frame clones and lacks some. The top ten clones hold 7.1% of a sample with roughly 120,000 clones, approximately 90% of them seen once. The specimen was peripheral blood, collected 28 days after the second AZD1222 dose. The sequence came from an adult who received the AZD1222 COVID-19 vaccine.

The chain's CDR3 is CASSPRQGRDYEQYF. The DNA of the CDR3 is TGTGCCAGTAGTCCTCGACAGGGGCGAGACTACGAGCAGTACTTC. This chain links TRBV19 with TRBJ2-7; 8 bases are a match to TRBD1. The germline V gene has CDR1 LNHDA and CDR2 SQIVND (reference sequence). CDR3 length: 15 residues. With 5 bases clipped from V and 3 bases from J, the junction kept 9 bases outside the gene matches.